The 25 T cell receptor beta chains reported below all come from one sample, sequenced in a study of T cell repertoires in cytomegalovirus infection. TCRdb ran MiXCR on the reads and lists one entry per CDR3 protein. The profile shows roughly 500,000 distinct CDR3 sequences, 16% of them singletons. Source material: CD8+ T cells from PBMCs. The origin of the receptors is a human donor in good health (CMV status not recorded). Some clones in this sample may be carry-over from other donors' samples.

This clonotype has at least ten counts. This chain uses TRBV7-2 with TRBJ1-1; 8 positions match TRBD1. Germline lookup yields CDR1 SGHTA and CDR2 FQGNSA. CDR3 length equals 15 residues. V shed 1 base and J 1 base; nucleotides not matched to a gene: 2. The CDR3 nucleotides read TGTGCCAGCAGCTTAGGCAGGGGGCGGAACACTGAAGCTTTCTTT. It encodes CASSLGRGRNTEAFF.

On this clonotype itself: Likely a read error: the CDR3 ends without its conserved phenylalanine or tryptophan. The chain couples TRBV7-6 to TRBJ1-5, with no clear D. Germline V lookup: CDR1 SGHVS, CDR2 FNYEAQ. The CDR3 is made up of 14 amino acids. CDR3 region: CASSFKGINQTQHY. The CDR3 coding sequence is TGTGCCAGCAGCTTTAAAGGGATCAATCAGACCCAGCATTAT.

This clonotype was picked up many times. The chain has TRBV27 and TRBJ1-1; D is undetermined. V lost 2 bases, J lost 3 bases, and 10 bases lay in between. Germline CDR1 is MNHEY and CDR2 is SMNVEV (reference sequence). The CDR3 sequence is 14 residues long. The CDR3 sequence: CASSLLRKDTEAFF. CDR3 sequence (DNA): TGTGCCAGCAGTTTACTCCGGAAGGACACTGAAGCTTTCTTT.

Note on this clonotype: The junction does not match germline at one end; this may be a read error. V and J are TRBV7-6 and TRBJ2-5; D unresolved. The CDR3 has 14 residues. CDR1 and CDR2 (germline): SGHVS, FNYEAQ. The CDR3: CASSLGVVHETPYF. CDR3 nucleotides: TGTGCAAGCAGCTTAGGAGTTGTCCACGAGACCCCGTACTTC.

The table lists this clonotype with many counts. This chain connects TRBV28 to TRBJ2-3, with 9 bases fitting TRBD1. V was clipped by 2 bases and J by 8 bases; unmatched bases: 17. The V gene's germline CDR1 is MDHEN and CDR2 SYDVKM. The CDR3 extends over 18 amino acids. CDR3 amino acids: CASSLAGQGVFTDITQYF. The CDR3 DNA follows: TGTGCCAGCAGTTTAGCGGGACAGGGAGTATTCACCGACATTACGCAGTATTTT.

This clonotype was seen repeatedly, ten times or more. This chain uses TRBV11-3 with TRBJ2-1; possibly TRBD2 for D (5 bases). V was clipped by 0 bases and J by 9 bases, with 9 bases between them. This CDR3 contains 13 residues. Per the germline V gene, CDR1 is SGHNT and CDR2 is YENEEA. The CDR3 loop is CASSLDQDSEQFF. CDR3 bases: TGTGCCAGCAGCTTAGATCAGGACTCTGAGCAGTTCTTC.

A single count supports this clonotype. The J gene is TRBJ1-5, the V gene TRBV12-3 or TRBV12-4; the D is unclear. Trimming pared 1 base from V and 8 bases from J, leaving 12 bases between. The CDR3 totals 14 residues. The chain's CDR3 is CASSLDMVLEPQHF. DNA of the CDR3: TGTGCCAGCAGTTTAGACATGGTTCTTGAGCCCCAGCATTTT.

This clonotype has at least ten counts. The chain has TRBV7-9 and TRBJ1-1; a weak D match, TRBD1 (6 bases). Trimming removed 5 bases at V and 6 bases at J, with 13 bases between. The germline CDR1 and CDR2 sequences are SEHNR and FQNEAQ (reference sequence). CDR3 size: 13 residues. This chain's CDR3 is CASSDPGDPEAFF. The CDR3, as DNA: TGTGCCAGCAGCGATCCAGGGGATCCTGAAGCTTTCTTT.

Only a few counts were recorded for this clonotype. The chain couples TRBV28 to TRBJ2-1; D is perhaps TRBD1 (5 bases). From germline, CDR1 is MDHEN and CDR2 SYDVKM. The CDR3 is 17 amino acids. Trimming pared 7 bases from V and 8 bases from J, leaving 27 bases between. The CDR3 DNA follows: TGTGCCAGCACCCCCCGGCCTGGGGCCCAAGAGAGCGATGAGCAGTTCTTC. This encodes CASTPRPGAQESDEQFF.

The sample holds a few counts of this clonotype. CDR3 bases: TGCAGTGCTAGATCGGGACTAGCGGAGACCCAGTACTTC. This codes for CSARSGLAETQYF. This chain connects TRBV20-1 to TRBJ2-5; the match to TRBD2 covers 10 bases. CDR1 DFQATT and CDR2 SNEGSKA come from the germline V gene (reference sequence). The CDR3 contains 13 residues. The J segment lost 5 bases and the V segment lost 2 bases, leaving 2 bases of the junction unmatched.

This clonotype was seen many times. The V call is TRBV12-3 or TRBV12-4, the J call TRBJ1-6; 7 bases are shared with TRBD1. The CDR3 runs to 14 residues. V trimming: 7 bases; J trimming: 14 bases; junction bases outside the gene matches: 14. The CDR3 region is CASTRDREILTLHF. CDR3 DNA: TGTGCCAGCACTAGAGACAGGGAAATATTAACCCTCCACTTT.

In this sample, this clonotype turned up many times. This rearrangement joins TRBV6-1 to TRBJ1-2; D ambiguous. V was shortened by 4 bases and J by 0 bases, with 15 bases between the two germline ends. Germline V CDR1 and CDR2: MNHNS, SASEGT. The CDR3 is 16 amino acids. The CDR3 protein is CASSAQARAANYGYTF. In DNA form, the CDR3 reads TGTGCCAGCAGTGCGCAGGCTCGGGCAGCTAACTATGGCTACACCTTC.

This clonotype appeared a single time. A much larger clone lies a single base off, so this may be a read error. Because it lacks the conserved phenylalanine or tryptophan at the end, this CDR3 is likely a read error. V usage is TRBV11-2 and J usage is TRBJ1-2, with D possibly being TRBD1 (6 bases). Deletions cut 4 bases from V and 4 bases from J, with 13 bases between. The CDR3 is 14 residues long. Germline CDR1 is SGHAT and CDR2 is FQNNGV. As DNA, the CDR3 is TGTGCCAGCAGCTGGACAGTTCCTACCTATGGCTACACCTTA. Encoded protein: CASSWTVPTYGYTL.

The sample holds a few counts of this clonotype. The chain carries TRBV5-1 and TRBJ1-1; D may be TRBD1 (6 bases). The V gene lost 0 bases and the J gene lost 6 bases, with 9 bases spanning the gap. The CDR3 is 13 amino acids. Germline V gene sequence: CDR1 SGHRS, CDR2 YFSETQ. The CDR3 DNA reads as TGCGCCAGCAGCTTGGACAGGGCCGCTGAAGCTTTCTTT. Protein: CASSLDRAAEAFF.

This clonotype was counted at least ten times. The rearrangement links TRBV7-9 to TRBJ1-1, with D tentatively TRBD1 (5 bases). This CDR3 region has 17 residues. The V gene lost 0 bases and the J gene lost 1 base, with 15 bases spanning the gap. Germline V CDR1 and CDR2: SEHNR, FQNEAQ (reference sequence). This CDR3 reads CASSLARGGARNTEAFF. The CDR3, as DNA: TGTGCCAGCAGCTTAGCGAGAGGTGGGGCACGGAACACTGAAGCTTTCTTT.

This clonotype was recorded many times. V gene TRBV12-3 or TRBV12-4 combines with J gene TRBJ1-1, with a tentative D call TRBD1 (5 bases). V shed 3 bases and J shed 0 bases, with 14 bases lying between them. This CDR3 region has 16 residues. The CDR3 coding sequence is TGTGCCAGCAGTTTTCATAATAGGGACCTGAACACTGAAGCTTTCTTT. It codes for CASSFHNRDLNTEAFF.

This clonotype has ten or more counts. This chain connects TRBV7-3 to TRBJ2-3; 8 bases match TRBD2. CDR1 is SGHTA and CDR2 is FQGTGA in the germline V gene. The CDR3 has 17 residues. The V gene end was trimmed by 2 bases and the J gene end by 0 bases; junction bases not matched to a gene: 7. The CDR3 here is CASSLSASGWSTDTQYF. CDR3 bases: TGTGCCAGCAGCTTATCGGCTAGCGGGTGGAGCACAGATACGCAGTATTTT.

This clonotype was counted at least ten times. The rearrangement joins TRBV12-3 or TRBV12-4 to TRBJ1-3; D gene ambiguous. The V and J ends lost 3 bases and 7 bases respectively, with 1 base between them. CDR3 length: 10 amino acids. The CDR3 DNA sequence: TGTGCCAGCAGTTTTAACACCATATATTTT. It specifies CASSFNTIYF.

This clonotype was counted ten times or more. CDR3 protein: CASSADRYLAGPSIEQFF. CDR3 nucleotide sequence: TGTGCCAGCAGTGCCGACAGGTACCTAGCGGGACCGTCCATTGAGCAGTTCTTC. V is TRBV6-1 and J is TRBJ2-1, with 9 bases matching TRBD2. J gave up 9 bases and V 4 bases, and 19 bases lay outside the gene matches. In germline, CDR1 is MNHNS, CDR2 SASEGT. This CDR3 region has 18 residues.

Many counts were recorded for this clonotype. The chain links TRBV6-1 to TRBJ2-1, with 11 bases identical to TRBD2. CDR1 MNHNS and CDR2 SASEGT come from the germline V gene. The trim removed 7 bases at V and 4 bases at J, leaving 3 bases unmatched. The CDR3 loop spans 14 amino acids. In DNA, the CDR3 is TGTGCCAGCATCGGACTAGCGGGTTACAATGAGCAGTTCTTC. This gives the protein CASIGLAGYNEQFF.

This clonotype was observed at least ten times. V is TRBV19 and J is TRBJ1-6, with TRBD1 identical over 9 bases. The CDR3 spans 19 residues. The ends lost 5 bases at V and 3 bases at J; junction bases unmatched: 14. Germline lookup yields CDR1 LNHDA and CDR2 SQIVND (reference sequence). This CDR3 reads CASSSETWDRDDYNSPLHF. CDR3 nucleotides: TGTGCCAGTAGTTCGGAAACATGGGACAGGGATGACTATAATTCACCCCTCCACTTT.

This clonotype was detected ten times or more. The chain combines TRBV7-4 with TRBJ1-4; perhaps TRBD1 as D (6 bases). This CDR3 spans 13 amino acids. Trimming left V 6 bases short and J 6 bases short, with 11 bases between. Germline V gene sequence: CDR1 SGHVT, CDR2 SQSDAQ. Here the CDR3 DNA reads TGTGCCAGCAGGGGACACGGTCATGAAAAACTGTTTTTT. This sequence encodes CASRGHGHEKLFF.

This clonotype occurred a few times. The chain carries TRBV5-1 and TRBJ2-3, with TRBD2 matching over 12 bases. With 4 bases clipped from V and 4 bases from J, the junction kept 10 bases outside the gene matches. The CDR3 covers 17 residues. From germline, CDR1 is SGHRS and CDR2 YFSETQ. DNA for the CDR3: TGCGCCAGCAGCGCGCCGACTAGCGGGAGTCGGGCAGATACGCAGTATTTT. Residues: CASSAPTSGSRADTQYF.

In its sample, this clonotype was seen many times. The rearrangement uses TRBV12-5 and TRBJ1-5; 7 bases are shared with TRBD1. CDR1 and CDR2 from the germline V gene are LGHNT and FRNRAP. The length of the CDR3 is 18 residues. J gave up 1 base and V 1 base, and 10 bases lay outside the gene matches. The CDR3 is CASGLETQLTGSNQPQHF. The CDR3 DNA reads TGTGCTAGTGGTTTGGAAACCCAGTTGACAGGGAGCAATCAGCCCCAGCATTTT.

This clonotype showed up just a few times. V and J are TRBV5-1 and TRBJ1-1; 7 positions agree with TRBD1. CDR3 length equals 14 residues. Germline V gives CDR1 SGHRS, CDR2 YFSETQ. With V trimmed by 2 bases and J by 5 bases, 6 bases remained unmatched. The CDR3 region is CASSFGTRGTEAFF. The CDR3 DNA reads as TGCGCCAGCAGCTTTGGGACCAGGGGGACTGAAGCTTTCTTT.